This T cell receptor (beta chain) was obtained from a study of breast tumors, draining lymph nodes, adjacent tissues. This clonotype was seen repeatedly, ten times or more. Antigen specificity is unknown. TCRdb called the multiplex PCR reads again in MiXCR, with one record for every CDR3 protein. The table lists 200,000 to 250,000 distinct CDR3 sequences, under 35% of them singletons. Axillary draining lymph nodes of breast cancer patients supplied the node samples. Study conclusions and caveats: Tumor TCR diversity was below lymph nodes but above nontumor tissue. Findings are consistent with lymph node origin and intratumoral expansion of most tumor T cells.

There are 14 residues in the CDR3. The junction had 8 bases not matched to a gene; V was cut back by 0 bases and J by 12 bases. CDR1 is WSHSY, CDR2 SAAADI, per germline. The specimen sequenced was axillary lymph node tissue. The chain employs TRBV10-2 and TRBJ2-1; TRBD2 matches 7 bases. The clonotype was recovered from a female donor with breast cancer. Some clones in this sample may be carry-over from other donors' samples. The chain's CDR3 is CASSESIQWGGQFF. Written as DNA, the CDR3 is TGCGCCAGCAGTGAGTCGATACAGTGGGGGGGGCAGTTCTTC.